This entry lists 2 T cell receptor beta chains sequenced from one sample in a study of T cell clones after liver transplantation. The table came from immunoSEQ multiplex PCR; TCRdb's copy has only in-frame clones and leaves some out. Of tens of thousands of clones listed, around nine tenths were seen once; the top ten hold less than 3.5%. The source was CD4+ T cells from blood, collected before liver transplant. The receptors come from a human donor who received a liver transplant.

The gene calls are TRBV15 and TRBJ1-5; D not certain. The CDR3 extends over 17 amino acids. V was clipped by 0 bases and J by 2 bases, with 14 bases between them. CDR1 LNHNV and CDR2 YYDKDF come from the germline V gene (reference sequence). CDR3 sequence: CATSRDGRVGGNQPQHF. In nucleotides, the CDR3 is TGTGCCACCAGCAGAGATGGTAGGGTAGGAGGCAATCAGCCCCAGCATTTT.

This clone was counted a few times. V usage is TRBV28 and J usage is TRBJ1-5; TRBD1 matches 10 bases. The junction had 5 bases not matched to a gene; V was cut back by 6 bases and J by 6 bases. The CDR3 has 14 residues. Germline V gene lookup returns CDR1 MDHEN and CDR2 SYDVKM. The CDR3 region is CASSRTGGVQPQHF. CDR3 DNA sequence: TGTGCCAGCAGCCGGACAGGGGGGGTTCAGCCCCAGCATTTT.